What follows is one T cell receptor beta chain and its context. What this receptor recognizes is not known. No quality values exist for individual bases; no much larger clone is one base distant. These data are taken from a study of cytomegalovirus exposure and HLA in healthy donors (dated by TCRdb to about 2017). For the wider study: An earlier analysis of approximately 640 of the donors reported about 290 Gb of sequence data and roughly 110 million unique TCR beta sequences from some 180 million T cells. An early release covering about 600 HLA-typed donors comprised about 300 gigabases of sequencing data and some 79 million unique TCR sequences. Of the roughly 400 genotyped donors, over 65% fell in the genetic ancestry cluster associated with self-reported Caucasian donors. The study aimed to test whether signatures of past pathogen exposure could be identified by cataloging public T cell receptors. The T cell repertoires of 670 or so subjects were profiled by immunosequencing and related to cytomegalovirus serostatus. Besides the first cohort of 500 to 700 subjects, a separate validation cohort made up of over a hundred different subjects was used. The study combined high-throughput TCR immunosequencing, statistical association of individual TCRs with disease status, and machine learning to predict cytomegalovirus infection status. A later analysis re-analyzed previously published TCR beta repertoires from 666 donors and added high-resolution HLA genotyping to study TCR occurrence patterns. The later analysis used no new phenotypic data to find candidate immune exposures, relying instead on TCR beta sequences and their occurrence across donors. In an earlier analysis of 587 of the donors, high-throughput TCR beta sequencing was used to judge whether each TCR beta V gene segment behaved as functional or pseudogenic. Donor age, sex, ethnicity and CMV serostatus were collected together with the repertoire data. Genome-wide SNP genotypes for about 65% of the 666 donors were used in a later genetic analysis, which treated that subset as a discovery cohort. All discovery cohort repertoires had been generated using a single sequencing platform. HLA typing covered class I and class II loci at four-digit resolution. The number of typed donors differed by locus: about 620-630 for A, B, C, DRB1 and DQB1; 522 for DQA1; approximately 600 for DPA1; and some 430 for DPB1. A handful of DR-DQ haplotypes were handled as single units for association and clustering because linkage in the cohort was strong. Across about 380 genotyped donors of the cohort, an average of about 200,000 unique TCR beta nucleotide sequences per donor were sequenced, and 15% to 20% of those sequences were non-productive. Findings and caveats that apply to the study as a whole: In an earlier analysis of several hundred of the donors, most TCR beta V segments were observed in productive rearrangements about 87% or about 30% of the time, broadly matching IMGT annotations. Because HLA typing was missing for some donors at each locus, association tests included only the typed subset. The authors suggested that the approach could potentially be generalized to other disease states and immunological phenotypes. The study listed approximately 150 TCR beta chains as associated with cytomegalovirus. In vitro tests confirmed that a few of the cytomegalovirus-associated TCR beta chains recognize cytomegalovirus antigens. The classifier was reported to diagnose cytomegalovirus status with high specificity and sensitivity in both the original and validation cohorts. A further reported finding was that TCR beta sequences accurately predicted the HLA-A and HLA-B alleles for most subjects in the first cohort. When HLA alleles, especially DR and DQ, strongly co-occurred, TCR associations were difficult to assign to individual alleles. Linkage disequilibrium might explain the correlated functional status among segregating V segments, but an unknown experimental factor could not be ruled out. A cluster of highly shared sequence variants was judged likely to be a technical artifact of the sequencing pipeline. Some IMGT-functional V segments, including TRBV6-2 and TRBV6-3, could not be told apart with the 87-base-pair reads, so those segments were excluded. A later genetic analysis reported fewer N-insertions in productive TCRs among donors in an Asian-associated ancestry cluster than the roughly 620-donor mean. According to a later analysis, parvovirus B19, influenza, CMV and Epstein-Barr virus appeared linked to several top co-occurrence clusters. Compared with equally common non-associated chains, HLA-associated TCR beta chains in a later analysis were more clonally expanded and had lower generation probabilities. In a later analysis, the rate of TCR association differed among HLA loci, with DRB1 alleles having the most associated TCRs and HLA-C alleles having the fewest. The presence/absence analyses assumed that sequencing depth was roughly uniform across donors, and that assumption may not be true. Specific HLA alleles were associated with 15,000 to 20,000 TCR beta sequences at a false discovery rate of 0.05 in a later analysis. Because counts were too low, under 20 rarely observed V segments, including chromosome 9 orphons, were left out of the earlier analysis of approximately 580 of the donors. Immune exposure information for the cohort was limited to CMV serostatus. A later analysis found that most CMV-associated TCR beta chains appeared HLA-restricted, with HLA associations seemingly driven largely by CMV exposure. This cohort had only TCR beta chains sequenced, and the lack of alpha or paired-chain data limited which features could be detected. An association between a missense DCLRE1C variant and V-gene and J-gene trimming of TCR beta chains was found in a later genetic analysis and replicated in an independent cohort. Across donors, most TCR sequences were observed very rarely, whereas some public TCRs were present in many individuals.

CDR1 and CDR2, looked up from the germline V gene, are MGHRA and YSYEKL. From V the trimming removes 5 bases and from J it removes 5 bases, while the gene matches leave 7 bases of the junction unaccounted for. The CDR3 starts with the cysteine, ends with the phenylalanine, and has 14 residues. The retained sequence is limited to the CDR3, 42 bases, with the frame set at the first base. Receptor amplification or capture employed the immunoSEQ multiplex PCR assay. A mixture of 60 forward primers for TCR Vbeta segments and 13 reverse primers for TCR Jbeta segments was used in the multiplex PCR. The CDR3 region of rearranged TCR beta genes was amplified from genomic DNA by a multiplex PCR assay. On the Illumina HiSeq System, the amplified TCR beta libraries were sequenced as 87-base-pair reads. From the authors' description of their analysis: Across the roughly 670 repertoires, a later analysis counted some 80 million unique TCR beta chains, 9.5 million to 12 million of which were shared by at least two donors. Raw reads were error-corrected and collapsed into unique sequences with a nearest-neighbor algorithm that merged closely related sequences to remove PCR and sequencing errors. To assign V, D and J gene segments, CDR3 sequences were aligned to IMGT reference sequences. For a sequence to be retained, a match of at least six nucleotides to both a V gene segment and a J gene segment was required. A rearrangement counted as productive if the CDR3 had no stop codons and remained in frame with V and J, and every other rearrangement counted as non-productive. CDR3 was defined by IMGT convention, running from the second conserved V-encoded cysteine to the conserved J-encoded phenylalanine. Sequences without an unambiguous match to a single V gene segment were excluded from the earlier analysis of approximately 560 of the donors. An earlier analysis of 587 of the donors called V segments functional above 56.7% productive rearrangements and segregating when the between-donor standard deviation exceeded 5%. To diagnose cytomegalovirus status from the catalog of TCR beta chain sequences, a statistical classification framework was built. In a later analysis, TCR nucleotide sequences were compared against IMGT/GENE-DB human TR gene sequences so that V and J genes could be assigned. A later analysis assigned CDR3 sequences and most-parsimonious VDJ recombination scenarios with the TCRdist pipeline. In a later analysis, each TCR beta chain was defined by its CDR3 amino acid sequence together with its V-gene family, and reads lacking a unique V-gene family were excluded. To address suspected cross-contamination and a sequencing artifact, a later analysis removed several hundred highly shared, low-generation-probability nucleotide sequences. In a later analysis, a clonal expansion index was calculated for each public chain from normalized within-repertoire ranks of inferred template counts. A later analysis computed generation probabilities with a VDJ recombination model fitted to out-of-frame rearrangements, and checked the results against IGoR. A later analysis scored TCR-TCR, TCR-HLA and TCR-CMV co-occurrence with hypergeometric tests, applying a repertoire-size bias correction to TCR pairs. In a later analysis, false discovery rates were estimated by permuting HLA or CMV assignments 20 times. A later analysis grouped co-occurring TCRs with DBSCAN, adding TCRdist sequence similarity when clustering within HLA-allele-positive subsets. Repertoires with fewer than 30,000 or more than 120,000 public chains, plus five repertoires with anomalous nucleotide sharing, were excluded from co-occurrence clustering. TCRdb carries this immuneACCESS record with in-frame sequences only. Its versions omit some clonotypes, under half of them owing to an unresolved V gene in the studies checked, with the rest unexplained. The V and J calls and clone size come from that table; D and trimming were worked out from the DNA. This sample holds 150,000 or so clones; 55% to 75% were observed only once. The top ten constitute about 2.5% of the sample.

The cohort consisted of hundreds of healthy bone marrow donors. At the time of sampling, every cohort member was nominally healthy, though immune exposures that went unrecorded were likely present. CMV serostatus was recorded as positive for around 300 and negative for 352 of the 666 cohort members, whereas no CMV serostatus was recorded for the donor in question. Each donor provided a peripheral blood sample, and peripheral blood mononuclear cells were used for TCR beta sequencing. Genomic DNA extraction from the blood cell samples was performed with the Qiagen DNeasy Blood Extraction Kit. The receptor comes from a human donor in good health. Material for sequencing was PBMCs. This chain joins TRBV4-1 to TRBJ2-5; TRBD1 agrees with 8 junctional bases. The sequenced DNA is TGCGCCAGCAGCGCGACAGGGGCGGGGGAGACCCAGTACTTC. Translated, it reads CASSATGAGETQYF.